These T cell receptor beta chains were read from a single sample in a study of CD8 T cells in ankylosing spondylitis. TCRdb passed the 5' RACE reads through MiXCR, listing each CDR3 protein once. This table holds 700,000 to 1,000,000 distinct CDR3 sequences, approximately 12% found once. Sequenced material: blood, either unsorted or a sorted T cell fraction (not recorded which). These receptor sequences come from a male donor with ankylosing spondylitis. CDR3s include the opening cysteine and the closing phenylalanine or tryptophan. The D gene is left open where the match is weak. Rows give clone size only sometimes, using once, few, many, or a class for an expanded clone.

.	few	TRBV20-1	TRBJ2-7	TGCAGTGCTAGAAACCCAACGACCTACGAGCAGTACTTC	CSARNPTTYEQYF
.	many	TRBV24-1	TRBJ1-1	TGTGCCACCAGTGTTTCAGCAAACACTGAAGCTTTCTTT	CATSVSANTEAFF
.	many	TRBV20-1	TRBJ1-5	TGCAGTGCCCAGGACAGTACACAGCCCCAGCATTTT	CSAQDSTQPQHF
.	few	TRBV29-1	TRBJ2-7	TGCAGCGCCCTCAGACTCCAGGGAACCGAGCAGTACTTC	CSALRLQGTEQYF
.	many	TRBV20-1	TRBJ2-1	TGCAGTGCTAGTCCCTACAGGGTAGAACTATACAATGAGCAGTTCTTC	CSASPYRVELYNEQFF
TRBD1	many	TRBV29-1	TRBJ2-1	TGCAGCGTGAACCGGGACAGCAGCTCCTACAATGAGCAGTTCTTC	CSVNRDSSSYNEQFF
TRBD1	.	TRBV7-2	TRBJ2-5	TGTGCCAGCAGCCCACGGACAGGGGGCTGGGGAGAGACCCAGTACTTC	CASSPRTGGWGETQYF
.	.	TRBV7-6	TRBJ2-7	TGTGCCAGCAGCTTAGGACTGAGATTGCAGCAGTACTTC	CASSLGLRLQQYF
.	few	TRBV6-5	TRBJ1-2	TGTGCCAGCAGTTACAGAGGGAAGGGTGGCTACACCTTC	CASSYRGKGGYTF
.	.	TRBV24-1	TRBJ2-7	TGTGCCACCAGTGATTTTAACTACGAGCAGTACTTC	CATSDFNYEQYF
.	few	TRBV20-1	TRBJ2-1	TGCAGTGCAATCATAGACCCCTCCTACAATGAGCAGTTCTTC	CSAIIDPSYNEQFF
TRBD1	.	TRBV7-2	TRBJ1-2	TGTGCCAGCAGCTTAGCGGGAGGACAGGGGACCTATGGCTACACCTTC	CASSLAGGQGTYGYTF
.	.	TRBV20-1	TRBJ2-6	TGCAGTGCTCCCCTCGGCGCTTATAGTGGGGCCAACGTCCTGACTTTC	CSAPLGAYSGANVLTF
.	.	TRBV24-1	TRBJ2-5	TGTGCCACCAGTGACAAGGGGTTCCCGCCCCAAGAGACCCAGTACTTC	CATSDKGFPPQETQYF
TRBD2	few	TRBV4-3	TRBJ2-1	TGCGCCAGCAGCCGGAAAGCTCGAGCGGGAGCGCTCGGCTCGGTCAATGAGCAGTTCTTC	CASSRKARAGALGSVNEQFF
.	few	TRBV10-3	TRBJ1-2	TGTGCCATCAGTCCGGGATTCTATGGCTACACCTTC	CAISPGFYGYTF
.	many	TRBV20-1	TRBJ2-5	TGCAGTGCCATTAGGGCAGGCCAAGAGACCCAGTACTTC	CSAIRAGQETQYF
.	.	TRBV20-1	TRBJ2-7	TGCAGTGCTAGAGTCTCATCGGGGTACGAGCAGTACTTC	CSARVSSGYEQYF
TRBD1	few	TRBV9	TRBJ2-1	TGTGCCAGCAGCGTAACGCCCCAGGGGGCGTCGAGTGAGCAGTTCTTC	CASSVTPQGASSEQFF
.	.	TRBV20-1	TRBJ2-5	TGCAGTGCTAGTTTAAGGGTCTCCGAGACCCAGTACTTC	CSASLRVSETQYF
TRBD2	few	TRBV6-5	TRBJ2-2	TGTGCCAGCAGTTATAATCCAGGAAGCGGGACGAACACCGGGGAGCTGTTTTTT	CASSYNPGSGTNTGELFF